The 23 T cell receptor beta chains below were found in one sample sequenced in a study of control samples from healthy donors and cancer patients. Only in-frame clones appear in the TCRdb table, and some are missing; sequencing was by immunoSEQ multiplex PCR. The table has roughly 30,000 clones, approximately 94% seen once. The source material was PBMCs. The receptor source for this set is a middle-aged man with colorectal cancer.

The chain links TRBV5-1 to TRBJ2-7; D may be TRBD2 (6 bases). The CDR3 length is 13 residues. Germline V gene lookup returns CDR1 SGHRS and CDR2 YFSETQ. Trimming removed 2 bases from V and 1 base from J, with 7 bases in between. CDR3: CASSFGLSYEQYF. CDR3 coding DNA: TGCGCCAGCAGCTTCGGACTATCCTACGAGCAGTACTTC.

The genes are TRBV18 and TRBJ1-3; D ambiguous. Looked up from germline, CDR1 is KGHSH and CDR2 is LQKENI. The CDR3 runs to 16 residues. The V end was cut by 0 bases, the J end by 0 bases, with 9 bases between. The CDR3 loop is CASSPPVGFSGNTIYF. In DNA, the CDR3 is TGTGCCAGCTCACCACCGGTAGGCTTCTCTGGAAACACCATATATTTT. Full variable domain (rest looked up from reference TRBV18 and TRBJ1-3): NAGVMQNPRHLVRRRGQEARLRCSPMKGHSHVYWYRQLPEEGLKFMVYLQKENIIDESGMPKERFSAEFPKEGPSILRIQQVVRGDSAAYFCASSPPVGFSGNTIYFGEGSWLTVV.

The rearrangement links TRBV7-3 to TRBJ2-3; a possible D gene is TRBD2 (6 bases). Per the germline V gene, CDR1 is SGHTA and CDR2 is FQGTGA. This CDR3 has 16 amino acids. V was cut by 5 bases and J by 2 bases, with 17 bases left in between. In nucleotides, the CDR3 is TGTGCCAGCAGCGCACAACCGGGACTCCCCACAGATACGCAGTATTTT. Translating it yields CASSAQPGLPTDTQYF. Complete variable domain (other parts from reference TRBV7-3 and TRBJ2-3): GAGVSQTPSNKVTEKGKYVELRCDPISGHTALYWYRQSLGQGPEFLIYFQGTGAADDSGLPNDRFFAVRPEGSVSTLKIQRTERGDSAVYLCASSAQPGLPTDTQYFGPGTRLTVL.

The chain joins TRBV19 to TRBJ2-6; D may be TRBD1 (5 bases). The CDR3 totals 15 residues. Germline V gene lookup returns CDR1 LNHDA and CDR2 SQIVND (reference sequence). V lost 3 bases to trimming and J lost 4 bases, with 10 bases between them. CDR3 sequence (DNA): TGTGCCAGTAGTATGGTAGGGGTCGGGGCCAACGTCCTGACTTTC. Amino acids: CASSMVGVGANVLTF.

The chain combines TRBV6-5 with TRBJ2-3; the match to TRBD2 covers 7 bases. Germline CDR1 reads MNHEY; CDR2 reads SVGAGI. Germline trimming cut 4 bases from V and 5 bases from J; bases unmatched to any gene: 9. This CDR3 region has 15 residues. The CDR3 spells CASSWGGGGGDTQYF. The DNA for the CDR3 is TGTGCCAGCAGTTGGGGCGGGGGAGGCGGAGATACGCAGTATTTT.

The rearrangement joins TRBV5-1 to TRBJ2-5; unclear D gene. This CDR3 contains 14 residues. Per germline, CDR1 SGHRS and CDR2 YFSETQ. V lost 0 bases, J lost 1 base, and 7 bases lay in between. The DNA of the CDR3 is TGCGCCAGCAGCTTGGTAGGTTTCCAAGAGACCCAGTACTTC. Protein product: CASSLVGFQETQYF.

This rearrangement joins TRBV5-6 to TRBJ1-1; D ambiguous. V lost 1 base and J lost 9, with 16 bases in between. CDR1 and CDR2 from the germline V gene are SGHDT and YYEEEE. CDR3 length: 14 residues. For the CDR3, the DNA is TGTGCCAGCAGCTTGTTCGGCAGTTCCCTTAAAGCTTTCTTT. Translating gives CASSLFGSSLKAFF.

The rearrangement joins TRBV6-5 to TRBJ2-7, with D perhaps matching TRBD1 (6 bases). Germline V gene lookup returns CDR1 MNHEY and CDR2 SVGAGI. V lost 5 bases to trimming and J lost 1 base, with 12 bases between them. CDR3 length: 14 amino acids. The CDR3 DNA is TGTGCCAGCAGTCCGACAGGCCGATCCTACGAGCAGTACTTC. Translated, it gives CASSPTGRSYEQYF.

The chain joins TRBV11-3 to TRBJ2-6; D gene unclear. The CDR3 is 15 amino acids. V shed 5 bases and J shed 1 base, with 9 bases lying between them. CDR1 SGHNT and CDR2 YENEEA come from the germline V gene. CDR3 protein: CASSPFGSGANVLTF. CDR3 coding DNA: TGTGCCAGCAGCCCCTTTGGGTCTGGGGCCAACGTCCTGACTTTC.

V usage is TRBV7-6 and J usage is TRBJ1-1, with 10 bases matching TRBD1. This CDR3 is built from 15 residues. The trim removed 3 bases at V and 0 bases at J, leaving 1 base unmatched. The germline CDR1 and CDR2 sequences are SGHVS and FNYEAQ. CDR3 residues: CASSFGTGVNTEAFF. The CDR3 region has the DNA TGTGCCAGCAGCTTTGGGACAGGGGTGAACACTGAAGCTTTCTTT.

This chain's CDR3 is CASSLVTANYGYTF. CDR3 bases: TGCGCCAGCAGCTTGGTGACAGCAAACTATGGCTACACCTTC. The chain employs TRBV5-1 and TRBJ1-2, with D possibly TRBD1 on 5 matching bases. The CDR3 totals 14 residues. Per the germline V gene, CDR1 is SGHRS and CDR2 is YFSETQ. Trimming removed 0 bases at V and 2 bases at J, with 8 bases between. Filled out from reference TRBV5-1 and TRBJ1-2, the complete variable domain reads KAGVTQTPRYLIKTRGQQVTLSCSPISGHRSVSWYQQTPGQGLQFLFEYFSETQRNKGNFPGRFSGRQFSNSRSEMNVSTLELGDSALYLCASSLVTANYGYTFGSGTRLTVV.

J is TRBJ1-1 and V is TRBV9; 9 bases line up with TRBD1. CDR1 is SGDLS and CDR2 is YYNGEE in the germline V gene. The V and J ends lost 4 bases and 0 bases, in that order; junction bases with no gene match: 7. The length of the CDR3 is 16 residues. CDR3 loop: CASSSIGTGLNTEAFF. DNA of the CDR3: TGTGCCAGCAGCTCTATCGGGACAGGGCTGAACACTGAAGCTTTCTTT.

The chain has TRBV19 and TRBJ2-1; TRBD2 aligns across 9 bases. V was clipped by 8 bases and J by 0 bases; unmatched bases: 14. This CDR3 region has 18 residues. In germline, CDR1 is LNHDA, CDR2 SQIVND (reference sequence). CDR3 protein: CASDDRAKRGASYNEQFF. In nucleotides, the CDR3 is TGTGCCAGTGACGACAGGGCCAAGCGGGGGGCCTCCTACAATGAGCAGTTCTTC.

The chain couples TRBV7-2 to TRBJ2-7; TRBD2 matches at 9 bases. From germline, CDR1 is SGHTA and CDR2 FQGNSA. The CDR3 runs 15 residues. V lost 4 bases to trimming and J lost 7 bases; unmatched junction nucleotides: 11. CDR3 sequence: CASSYSGGLTGEQYF. The CDR3 DNA is TGTGCCAGCAGCTATAGCGGGGGCCTCACGGGGGAGCAGTACTTC. Looking up the rest from reference TRBV7-2 and TRBJ2-7 gives the full variable domain: GAGVSQSPSNKVTEKGKDVELRCDPISGHTALYWYRQSLGQGLEFLIYFQGNSAPDKSGLPSDRFSAERTGGSVSTLTIQRTQQEDSAVYLCASSYSGGLTGEQYFGPGTRLTVT.

The V and J genes are TRBV29-1 and TRBJ1-5; perhaps TRBD1 as D (6 bases). CDR3 length: 13 amino acids. Germline CDR1 SQVTM, CDR2 ANQGSEA. With 4 bases removed from V and 6 bases from J, the gap between germline ends came to 13 bases. This CDR3 is CSVGGGGSQPQHF. The CDR3 region has the DNA TGCAGCGTTGGGGGGGGCGGGAGTCAGCCCCAGCATTTT. The entire variable domain, with the rest obtained from reference TRBV29-1 and TRBJ1-5, is as follows: SAVISQKPSRDICQRGTSLTIQCQVDSQVTMMFWYRQQPGQSLTLIATANQGSEATYESGFVIDKFPISRPNLTFSTLTVSNMSPEDSSIYLCSVGGGGSQPQHFGDGTRLSIL.

The CDR3 loop is CASSSFGRGAYEQYF. The CDR3 nucleotides are TGTGCCAGCAGCTCTTTCGGGAGGGGGGCCTACGAGCAGTACTTC. The chain recombines TRBV7-9 with TRBJ2-7; 8 bases match TRBD2. The CDR3 length is 15 residues. J was trimmed by 2 bases and V by 4 bases; bases with no gene match: 7. Germline V lookup: CDR1 SEHNR, CDR2 FQNEAQ (reference sequence).

The V call is TRBV6-2 or TRBV6-3, the J call TRBJ1-5; 11 bases align to TRBD1. This CDR3 spans 16 amino acids. Germline V gene data show CDR1 as MNHEY and CDR2 as SVGEGT. V shed 6 bases and J 3 bases; nucleotides not matched to a gene: 7. This CDR3 reads CASSPWDRGINQPQHF. The CDR3 bases are TGTGCCAGCAGCCCCTGGGACAGGGGGATCAATCAGCCCCAGCATTTT.

The chain carries TRBV6-1 and TRBJ2-1; TRBD2 matches at 7 bases. Germline V gene sequence: CDR1 MNHNS, CDR2 SASEGT. The CDR3 length is 13 residues. V dropped 3 bases and J dropped 7; count of bases not matched to a gene: 3. CDR3 bases: TGTGCCAGCAGTGAGGGGGGGTTTAATGAGCAGTTCTTC. The encoded protein is CASSEGGFNEQFF.

The V and J genes are TRBV7-6 and TRBJ1-1, with TRBD1 identical over 7 bases. This CDR3 has 15 residues. V dropped 4 bases and J dropped 1; count of bases not matched to a gene: 6. Germline V gene data show CDR1 as SGHVS and CDR2 as FNYEAQ. The CDR3 coding sequence is TGTGCCAGCAGCTCCCGACAGGGCCCGAACACTGAAGCTTTCTTT. This gives the protein CASSSRQGPNTEAFF.

This clone showed up just once. The chain uses TRBV7-6 and TRBJ1-3; D not certain. Germline V lookup: CDR1 SGHVS, CDR2 FNYEAQ. Trimming took 2 bases from V and 4 from J, leaving 15 bases between them. The CDR3 sequence is 16 residues long. The DNA of the CDR3 is TGTGCCAGCAGCTTATCCATGCCCTCGGCGGGAAACACCATATATTTT. Translated: CASSLSMPSAGNTIYF.

The chain uses TRBV19 and TRBJ2-3; a weak D match, TRBD2 (7 bases). Trimming removed 8 bases from V and 4 bases from J, with 16 bases in between. This CDR3 region has 14 residues. Germline CDR1 is LNHDA and CDR2 is SQIVND (reference sequence). The CDR3 nucleotides are TGTGCCAGTGGGGAGGGGGGAGATGCAGATACGCAGTATTTT. Translation: CASGEGGDADTQYF. The full variable domain, completed using reference TRBV19 and TRBJ2-3, is DGGITQSPKYLFRKEGQNVTLSCEQNLNHDAMYWYRQDPGQGLRLIYYSQIVNDFQKGDIAEGYSVSREKKESFPLTVTSAQKNPTAFYLCASGEGGDADTQYFGPGTRLTVL.

The chain employs TRBV10-3 and TRBJ2-2, with 9 nucleotides matching TRBD2. V was pared by 8 bases and J by 6 bases, with 10 bases of the junction left unmatched. The length of the CDR3 is 15 residues. From germline, CDR1 is ENHRY and CDR2 SYGVKD. The CDR3 DNA sequence: TGTGCCATCGGAGCGGGGGGTCAACAAGCCGGGGAGCTGTTTTTT. This translates into CAIGAGGQQAGELFF.

The rearrangement joins TRBV6-5 to TRBJ1-2, with 8 bases lining up with TRBD1. The germline V gene has CDR1 MNHEY and CDR2 SVGAGI. The CDR3 is made up of 15 amino acids. J lost 7 bases, V lost 6 bases, and 13 bases had no gene match. The CDR3 DNA reads as TGTGCCAGCAGACCCCTGACAGGGGCAAGGGGTGGCTACACCTTC. Protein sequence: CASRPLTGARGGYTF.